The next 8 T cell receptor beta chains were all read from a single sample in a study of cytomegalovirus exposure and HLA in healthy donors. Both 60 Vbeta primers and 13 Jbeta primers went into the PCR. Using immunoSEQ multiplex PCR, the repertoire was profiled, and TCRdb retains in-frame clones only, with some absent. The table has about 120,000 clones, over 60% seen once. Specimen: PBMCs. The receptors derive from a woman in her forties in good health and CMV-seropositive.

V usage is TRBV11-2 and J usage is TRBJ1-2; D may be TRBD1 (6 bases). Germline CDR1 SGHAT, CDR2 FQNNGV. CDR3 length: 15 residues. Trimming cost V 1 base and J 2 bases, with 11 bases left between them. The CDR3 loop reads CASSLGPTGNYGYTF. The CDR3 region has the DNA TGTGCCAGCAGCTTAGGGCCCACAGGGAACTATGGCTACACCTTC. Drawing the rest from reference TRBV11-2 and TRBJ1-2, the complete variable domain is EAGVAQSPRYKIIEKRQSVAFWCNPISGHATLYWYQQILGQGPKLLIQFQNNGVVDDSQLPKDRFSAERLKGVDSTLKIQPAKLEDSAVYLCASSLGPTGNYGYTFGSGTRLTVV.

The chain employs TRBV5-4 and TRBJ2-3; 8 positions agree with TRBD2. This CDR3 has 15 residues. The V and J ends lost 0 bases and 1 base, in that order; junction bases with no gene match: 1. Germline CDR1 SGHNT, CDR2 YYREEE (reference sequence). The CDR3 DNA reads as TGTGCCAGCAGCTTGGCCGGGAGGGGCACAGATACGCAGTATTTT. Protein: CASSLAGRGTDTQYF.

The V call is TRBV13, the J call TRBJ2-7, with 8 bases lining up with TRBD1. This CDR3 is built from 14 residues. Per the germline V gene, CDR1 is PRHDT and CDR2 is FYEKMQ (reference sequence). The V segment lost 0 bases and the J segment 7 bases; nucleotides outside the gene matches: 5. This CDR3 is CASSLGTGAREQYF. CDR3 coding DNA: TGTGCCAGCAGCTTAGGGACAGGGGCGCGGGAGCAGTACTTC.

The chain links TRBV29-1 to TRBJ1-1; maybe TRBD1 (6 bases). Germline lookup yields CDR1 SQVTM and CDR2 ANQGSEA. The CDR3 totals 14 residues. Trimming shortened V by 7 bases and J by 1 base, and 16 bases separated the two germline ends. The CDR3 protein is CSAEPQGKNTEAFF. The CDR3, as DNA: TGCAGCGCCGAACCCCAGGGGAAGAACACTGAAGCTTTCTTT.

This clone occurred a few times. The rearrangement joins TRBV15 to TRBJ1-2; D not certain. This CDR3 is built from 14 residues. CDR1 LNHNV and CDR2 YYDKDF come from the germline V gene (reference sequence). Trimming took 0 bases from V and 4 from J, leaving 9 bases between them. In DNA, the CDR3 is TGTGCCACCAGCAGAGATACTGCAGGCTATGGCTACACCTTC. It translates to CATSRDTAGYGYTF.

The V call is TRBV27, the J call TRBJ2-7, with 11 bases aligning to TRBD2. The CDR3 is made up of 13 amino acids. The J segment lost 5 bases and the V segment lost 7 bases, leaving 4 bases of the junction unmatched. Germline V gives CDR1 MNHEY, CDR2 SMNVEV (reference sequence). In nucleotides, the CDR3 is TGTGCCAGCACCCTAGCGGGGGGAAACGAGCAGTACTTC. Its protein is CASTLAGGNEQYF.

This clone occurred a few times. The CDR3 reads CASFEGASDGYTF. In nucleotides, the CDR3 is TGTGCCAGCTTCGAGGGGGCCTCCGATGGCTACACCTTC. V and J are TRBV28 and TRBJ1-2; 7 bases agree with TRBD1. The junction had 9 bases not matched to a gene; V was cut back by 8 bases and J by 6 bases. CDR1 is MDHEN and CDR2 is SYDVKM in the germline V gene. The CDR3 is made up of 13 amino acids.

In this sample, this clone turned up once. In DNA, the CDR3 is TGTGCCAGCAGCCAGAGGGGACAGGGGGCCGAGACCCAGTACTTC. It translates to CASSQRGQGAETQYF. The chain uses TRBV5-8 and TRBJ2-5, with TRBD1 identical over 12 bases. Germline V gene lookup returns CDR1 SGHTS and CDR2 YDEGEE. This CDR3 comprises 15 residues. V was clipped by 4 bases and J by 5 bases; unmatched bases: 6.